These 16 T cell receptor beta chains originate from one sample sequenced in a study of a mutant IDH1 vaccine in newly diagnosed glioma. Sample time point: week 47, end of study. Alongside topical imiquimod, each dose of vaccine comprised 300 ug of mutant IDH1 20-mer peptide. These receptors lack a known antigen. Sequencing was performed with immunoSEQ multiplex PCR; in TCRdb, only in-frame clones are kept and a portion is missing. The sample has roughly 38,000 clones; about 80% are singletons. The material was PBMCs, obtained from a glioma patient whose treatment included an IDH1 peptide vaccine. These receptors were obtained from a man aged 18 to 30 with glioma. Some clones in this sample may be carry-over from other donors' samples.

In this sample, this clone turned up once. V usage is TRBV2 and J usage is TRBJ1-1; D may be TRBD1 (5 bases). The CDR3 loop spans 14 amino acids. Germline V gene data show CDR1 as SNHLY and CDR2 as FYNNEI. Trimming pared 3 bases from V and 2 bases from J, leaving 10 bases between. CDR3 DNA sequence: TGTGCCAGCAGTGAGGGGACGCTTAACACTGAAGCTTTCTTT. Protein: CASSEGTLNTEAFF.

The gene calls are TRBV7-2 and TRBJ2-7; perhaps TRBD2 as D (7 bases). V was trimmed by 2 bases and J by 3 bases, leaving 14 bases between them. The CDR3 runs 15 residues. Germline assignment: CDR1 SGHTA and CDR2 FQGNSA. CDR3 in amino acids: CASSLRKGGNYEQYF. The CDR3 coding sequence is TGTGCCAGCAGCTTACGTAAGGGGGGGAACTACGAGCAGTACTTC. The whole variable domain, remainder taken from reference TRBV7-2 and TRBJ2-7, is GAGVSQSPSNKVTEKGKDVELRCDPISGHTALYWYRQSLGQGLEFLIYFQGNSAPDKSGLPSDRFSAERTGGSVSTLTIQRTQQEDSAVYLCASSLRKGGNYEQYFGPGTRLTVT.

A few counts support this clone. J is TRBJ2-7 and V is TRBV30; the D gene is possibly TRBD1 (5 bases). From germline, CDR1 is GTSNPN and CDR2 SVGIG (reference sequence). V was shortened by 7 bases and J by 4 bases, with 17 bases between the two germline ends. There are 13 residues in the CDR3. The CDR3 loop reads CAFLARAPYEQYF. CDR3 DNA sequence: TGTGCCTTTCTCGCCAGGGCGCCTTACGAGCAGTACTTC.

This clone was seen a handful of times. V usage is TRBV5-4 and J usage is TRBJ2-4; TRBD1 matches at 7 bases. The CDR3 sequence is 15 residues long. With V trimmed by 2 bases and J by 3 bases, 5 bases remained unmatched. Per germline, CDR1 SGHNT and CDR2 YYREEE (reference sequence). DNA for the CDR3: TGTGCCAGCAGCTTTGGCACAGGGGACAAAAACATTCAGTACTTC. This sequence encodes CASSFGTGDKNIQYF.

The J gene is TRBJ2-7, the V gene TRBV30; 8 nucleotides agree with TRBD1. Germline-derived CDR1 and CDR2 are GTSNPN and SVGIG (reference sequence). The CDR3 has 14 residues. V gave up 1 base and J gave up 4 bases; unmatched junction bases: 6. The CDR3 sequence is CAWSAQDRAYEQYF. CDR3 in DNA: TGTGCCTGGAGTGCGCAGGACAGGGCTTACGAGCAGTACTTC.

This sequence joins TRBV4-3 and TRBJ1-1; D gene unclear. The CDR3 loop spans 16 amino acids. From germline, CDR1 is LGHNA and CDR2 YSLEER. V dropped 0 bases and J dropped 1 base, with 12 bases sitting between them. The CDR3 spells CASSQDSPPENTEAFF. In DNA, the CDR3 is TGCGCCAGCAGCCAAGACTCCCCCCCGGAGAACACTGAAGCTTTCTTT.

By sample share, this clone is medium-sized. The sample holds other DNA sequences that translate to the same CDR3. The V and J genes are TRBV19 and TRBJ1-5; D uncertain. CDR3 length: 15 amino acids. V lost 3 bases to trimming and J lost 0 bases, with 9 bases between them. Looked up from germline, CDR1 is LNHDA and CDR2 is SQIVND (reference sequence). The DNA for the CDR3 is TGTGCCAGTAGTATGACGGAATATAGCAATCAGCCCCAGCATTTT. Its protein product is CASSMTEYSNQPQHF.

V gene TRBV6-5 combines with J gene TRBJ2-7, with 7 bases aligning to TRBD2. Germline CDR1 MNHEY, CDR2 SVGAGI. V was pared by 4 bases and J by 2 bases, with 5 bases of the junction left unmatched. The CDR3 covers 14 residues. Here the CDR3 DNA reads TGTGCCAGCAGTTTGGAGGGAGGGCCCTACGAGCAGTACTTC. Translating it yields CASSLEGGPYEQYF.

This clone was detected a few times. The rearrangement joins TRBV21-1 to TRBJ2-3; TRBD2, as called in the table, went unchecked against the DNA. TRBV21-1 is classified as a pseudogene. The CDR3 covers 20 residues. The DNA for the CDR3 is TGTGCCAGCAGCAAAGCGGGGCGAGGGATTGCGGGAGGGCCTTCAGATACGCAGTATTTT. This encodes CASSKAGRGIAGGPSDTQYF.

The sample holds one count of this clone. The V gene is TRBV4-1, the J gene TRBJ1-5; D uncertain. Trimming stripped 3 bases from V and 1 base from J, with 10 bases between. Per germline, CDR1 MGHRA and CDR2 YSYEKL. The CDR3 is 15 amino acids. The CDR3 here is CASSQDRRSNQPQHF. The CDR3 nucleotides are TGCGCCAGCAGCCAGGACCGTAGGAGCAATCAGCCCCAGCATTTT.

The chain carries TRBV29-1 and TRBJ2-1, with D perhaps TRBD1 or TRBD2 (5 bases each). Trimming removed 2 bases from V and 0 bases from J, with 20 bases in between. CDR1 is SQVTM, CDR2 ANQGSEA, per germline. This CDR3 has 18 amino acids. The CDR3 here is CSVENFESAGTSYNEQFF. DNA of the CDR3: TGCAGCGTTGAAAATTTCGAGAGTGCCGGGACCTCCTACAATGAGCAGTTCTTC.

V usage is TRBV7-2 and J usage is TRBJ1-4; 8 positions match TRBD1. The J segment lost 11 bases and the V segment lost 1 base, leaving 9 bases of the junction unmatched. The CDR3 length is 15 residues. Germline CDR1 reads SGHTA; CDR2 reads FQGNSA. The chain's CDR3 is CASSLESQGARKLFF. DNA of the CDR3: TGTGCCAGCAGCTTAGAGAGTCAGGGGGCGCGGAAACTGTTTTTT.

The chain employs TRBV5-4 and TRBJ1-2; 7 nucleotides agree with TRBD1. Germline CDR1 reads SGHNT; CDR2 reads YYREEE (reference sequence). CDR3 size: 14 residues. V shed 4 bases and J 5 bases; nucleotides not matched to a gene: 8. CDR3 residues: CASSRGQAPYGYTF. DNA of the CDR3: TGTGCCAGCAGCCGAGGACAGGCTCCTTATGGCTACACCTTC.

This clone appeared a single time. The V gene is TRBV4-2, the J gene TRBJ1-2; 10 bases map to TRBD1. Germline V gene data show CDR1 as LGHNA and CDR2 as YNFKEQ. This CDR3 spans 15 amino acids. Trimming cost V 4 bases and J 3 bases; bases outside gene matches: 5. CDR3 residues: CASSRAGQGDYGYTF. As DNA, the CDR3 is TGTGCCAGCAGCCGGGCAGGACAGGGGGACTATGGCTACACCTTC.

The chain is built from TRBV9 and TRBJ2-5, with no clear D. Per the germline V gene, CDR1 is SGDLS and CDR2 is YYNGEE. Trimming stripped 3 bases from V and 4 bases from J, with 7 bases between. This CDR3 contains 12 residues. The CDR3 loop reads CASSGSRETQYF. The CDR3 region has the DNA TGTGCCAGCAGCGGGAGCCGAGAGACCCAGTACTTC.

V and J are TRBV27 and TRBJ1-2; 12 nucleotides align to TRBD1. This CDR3 comprises 15 residues. CDR1 is MNHEY, CDR2 SMNVEV, per germline (reference sequence). The V gene end was trimmed by 5 bases and the J gene end by 4 bases; junction bases not matched to a gene: 5. The CDR3 nucleotides read TGTGCCAGCAGTCCAGGGACAGGGGGCGCCTATGGCTACACCTTC. It codes for CASSPGTGGAYGYTF.